Below, 26 T cell receptor beta chains from the same sample are listed, as sequenced in a study of beta chain features in type 1 diabetes. Study outcomes and limitations: Within each of all four CD4+ subsets, Type 1 diabetes patients had TCRB CDR3s that were moderately but significantly shorter.

Expressed TCRB transcripts were sequenced because the entire RNA isolate underwent reverse transcription. Assay: immunoSEQ multiplex PCR; the TCRdb copy retains only in-frame clones and omits some. Here the sample spans approximately 600,000 clones, around 12% being singletons. No antigen has been identified for these receptors. The material sequenced was naive CD4+ T cells from blood. All receptors come from a man aged 25-45 years with type 1 diabetes.

This clone was seen more than once but under ten times. Other DNA sequences in this specimen translate into the identical CDR3. V is TRBV9 and J is TRBJ2-2; 10 bases agree with TRBD2. Germline-derived CDR1 and CDR2 are SGDLS and YYNGEE. J lost 1 base, V lost 0 bases, and 0 bases had no gene match. The CDR3 length is 16 residues. The CDR3 coding sequence is TGTGCCAGCAGCGTAGGGACTAGCGGGAACACCGGGGAGCTGTTTTTT. Translation gives CASSVGTSGNTGELFF.

This clone was counted a few times. The germline gene is not matched at one end of the junction; a read error may be the cause. CDR3 sequence (DNA): TGTGCCAGCAGCCCCCAGCCCCAGGGGGCTAATAGGATCTTT. Its protein is CASSPQPQGANRIF. This rearrangement joins TRBV7-3 to TRBJ1-1; 8 bases fit TRBD1. Per the germline V gene, CDR1 is SGHTA and CDR2 is FQGTGA. The CDR3 sequence is 14 residues long.

This clone occurred a few times. Within the sample, other DNA sequences also encode this same CDR3. The chain couples TRBV4-2 to TRBJ2-1, with TRBD2 matching 10 bases. CDR1 is LGHNA, CDR2 YNFKEQ, per germline. With V trimmed by 4 bases and J by 2 bases, 2 bases remained unmatched. There are 15 residues in the CDR3. The CDR3 here is CASSLTSGAYNEQFF. CDR3 DNA: TGTGCCAGCAGCCTAACTAGCGGGGCCTACAATGAGCAGTTCTTC.

This clone was detected only a few times. The V and J genes are TRBV29-1 and TRBJ1-2; TRBD1 might be the D (5 bases). Germline loops: CDR1 SQVTM, CDR2 ANQGSEA. Trimming removed 4 bases at V and 6 bases at J, with 15 bases between. CDR3 size: 13 residues. CDR3 in DNA: TGCAGCGTTGCCGGACAACCCGGGGATGGCTACACCTTC. This gives the protein CSVAGQPGDGYTF.

A few counts support this clone. This chain joins TRBV7-9 and TRBJ1-1; D is unresolved. Germline V lookup: CDR1 SEHNR, CDR2 FQNEAQ (reference sequence). The CDR3 consists of 15 residues. V shed 1 base and J shed 5 bases, with 14 bases lying between them. The CDR3 protein is CASSLVMLGGTEAFF. Written as DNA, the CDR3 is TGTGCCAGCAGCTTAGTTATGTTGGGTGGGACTGAAGCTTTCTTT.

The chain carries TRBV5-4 and TRBJ2-1, with D perhaps TRBD1 or TRBD2 (6 bases each). Germline assignment: CDR1 SGHNT and CDR2 YYREEE (reference sequence). The V and J ends lost 2 bases and 10 bases respectively, with 10 bases between them. The CDR3 length is 12 residues. CDR3 nucleotides: TGTGCCAGCAGCTTCCAGGGGAGGGAGCAGTTCTTC. Translated: CASSFQGREQFF. The full variable domain, with the rest looked up from reference TRBV5-4 and TRBJ2-1, is ETGVTQSPTHLIKTRGQQVTLRCSSQSGHNTVSWYQQALGQGPQFIFQYYREEENGRGNFPPRFSGLQFPNYSSELNVNALELDDSALYLCASSFQGREQFFGPGTRLTVL.

The chain carries TRBV7-2 and TRBJ2-3; the D gene is possibly TRBD2 (6 bases). Trimming removed 2 bases from V and 4 bases from J, with 13 bases in between. This CDR3 has 15 residues. CDR1 is SGHTA and CDR2 is FQGNSA in the germline V gene. In DNA form, the CDR3 reads TGTGCCAGCAGCTTAAGGTTTACGGGGGCAGATACGCAGTATTTT. Its translation is CASSLRFTGADTQYF.

Only a few counts were recorded for this clone. The V and J genes are TRBV10-3 and TRBJ2-3, with D perhaps TRBD2 (6 bases). Per the germline V gene, CDR1 is ENHRY and CDR2 is SYGVKD. Trimming left V 4 bases short and J 6 bases short, with 8 bases between. The CDR3 runs to 12 residues. The CDR3 protein is CAISGAGDTQYF. For the CDR3, the DNA is TGTGCCATCAGTGGCGCGGGGGATACGCAGTATTTT.

A single count supports this clone. J is TRBJ2-1 and V is TRBV5-4; TRBD2 is a possible D gene (5 bases). The length of the CDR3 is 16 residues. Per the germline V gene, CDR1 is SGHNT and CDR2 is YYREEE (reference sequence). The V end lost 0 bases, the J end lost 3 bases, and 13 bases lay between the germline ends. This CDR3 is CASSLAGGGSYNEQFF. DNA of the CDR3: TGTGCCAGCAGCTTGGCCGGCGGTGGGAGCTACAATGAGCAGTTCTTC.

The V gene is TRBV20-1, the J gene TRBJ2-5; no clear D. This CDR3 comprises 11 residues. Germline CDR1 reads DFQATT; CDR2 reads SNEGSKA (reference sequence). Trimming removed 5 bases from V and 6 bases from J, with 10 bases in between. The chain's CDR3 is CSAAQTQTQYF. The CDR3, as DNA: TGCAGTGCTGCACAGACTCAGACCCAGTACTTC.

This clone was seen more than once but under ten times. This sequence joins TRBV7-2 and TRBJ2-5; D not certain. Germline values: CDR1 SGHTA, CDR2 FQGNSA. CDR3 length equals 13 residues. V was cut by 5 bases and J by 7 bases, with 14 bases left in between. The CDR3 region has the DNA TGTGCCAGCAGCCCCGACTCAACGAGGACCCAGTACTTC. It specifies CASSPDSTRTQYF.

This chain connects TRBV9 to TRBJ2-7; perhaps TRBD2 as D (6 bases). V lost 2 bases, J lost 7 bases, and 19 bases lay in between. The germline V gene has CDR1 SGDLS and CDR2 YYNGEE. The CDR3 totals 15 residues. The CDR3 DNA sequence: TGTGCCAGCAGCGTCGGCGGGGCGCCCCCGGAGGAGCAGTACTTC. It is translated as CASSVGGAPPEEQYF.

This clone was counted between two and nine times. The CDR3 protein is CASSLPHYEQYF. CDR3 bases: TGTGCCAGCAGTTTACCGCACTACGAGCAGTACTTC. The chain recombines TRBV28 with TRBJ2-7; D is undetermined. The CDR3 loop spans 12 amino acids. The V end was cut by 2 bases, the J end by 3 bases, with 5 bases between. Germline values: CDR1 MDHEN, CDR2 SYDVKM. Filled out from reference TRBV28 and TRBJ2-7, the complete variable domain reads DVKVTQSSRYLVKRTGEKVFLECVQDMDHENMFWYRQDPGLGLRLIYFSYDVKMKEKGDIPEGYSVSREKKERFSLILESASTNQTSMYLCASSLPHYEQYFGPGTRLTVT.

This chain uses TRBV7-2 with TRBJ2-1; TRBD2 agrees at 8 bases. With V trimmed by 4 bases and J by 4 bases, 12 bases remained unmatched. There are 17 residues in the CDR3. Germline CDR1 SGHTA, CDR2 FQGNSA. CDR3 DNA: TGTGCCAGCAGCTATGTGGTCGGGGGGGCACGATACAATGAGCAGTTCTTC. It specifies CASSYVVGGARYNEQFF.

The chain couples TRBV27 to TRBJ2-5; possibly TRBD2 for D (7 bases). Trimming removed 4 bases from V and 4 bases from J, with 10 bases in between. CDR1 and CDR2 from the germline V gene are MNHEY and SMNVEV (reference sequence). This CDR3 is built from 13 residues. CDR3 residues: CASSYREGETQYF. The CDR3 DNA follows: TGTGCCAGCAGTTACAGGGAGGGAGAGACCCAGTACTTC.

The table lists this clone with a few counts. The identical CDR3 is also encoded by other nucleotide sequences in the sample. This chain links TRBV9 with TRBJ2-5; 13 bases agree with TRBD2. The V segment lost 2 bases and the J segment 1 base; nucleotides outside the gene matches: 2. Looked up from germline, CDR1 is SGDLS and CDR2 is YYNGEE. The CDR3 is 16 residues long. CDR3: CASSVGTSGAQETQYF. As DNA, the CDR3 is TGTGCCAGCAGCGTCGGGACTAGCGGGGCCCAAGAGACCCAGTACTTC.

The rearrangement joins TRBV5-4 to TRBJ2-2, with 8 bases aligning to TRBD2. The CDR3 spans 16 residues. Germline V CDR1 and CDR2: SGHNT, YYREEE (reference sequence). The junction had 5 bases not matched to a gene; V was cut back by 0 bases and J by 4 bases. The CDR3 sequence: CASSLAGGVGTGELFF. The CDR3 coding sequence is TGTGCCAGCAGCTTGGCCGGGGGGGTTGGCACCGGGGAGCTGTTTTTT.

CDR3 in DNA: TGCAGTGCGACTAACTACAATGAGCAGTTCTTC. Its translation is CSATNYNEQFF. The chain combines TRBV20-1 with TRBJ2-1, with TRBD2 as a possible D gene (5 bases). In germline, CDR1 is DFQATT, CDR2 SNEGSKA (reference sequence). The CDR3 length is 11 residues. V was shortened by 6 bases and J by 3 bases, with 6 bases between the two germline ends.

The chain uses TRBV7-2 and TRBJ1-3, with a weak D call TRBD1 (5 bases). The CDR3 spans 17 residues. Germline values: CDR1 SGHTA, CDR2 FQGNSA. V lost 5 bases and J lost 2, with 19 bases in between. In DNA, the CDR3 is TGTGCCAGCAGCCCGAACGGGGGACGAAGCACTGGAAACACCATATATTTT. Translating gives CASSPNGGRSTGNTIYF.

CDR3 in DNA: TGTGCCTGGGGCCCCGGTGTGGGTCAGCCCCAGCATTTT. As protein: CAWGPGVGQPQHF. The chain joins TRBV30 to TRBJ1-5; D is ambiguous. This CDR3 is 13 amino acids long. V was cut by 5 bases and J by 6 bases, with 14 bases left in between. Germline lookup yields CDR1 GTSNPN and CDR2 SVGIG (reference sequence).

This clone has a handful of counts. This chain uses TRBV7-9 with TRBJ2-1, with D maybe TRBD2 (6 bases). With 4 bases removed from V and 9 bases from J, the gap between germline ends came to 28 bases. The CDR3 totals 18 residues. The germline gives CDR1 SEHNR, CDR2 FQNEAQ (reference sequence). Written as DNA, the CDR3 is TGTGCCAGCAGCTCCCACAACGGGGGTTGGAGGGGAAAGGCTGAGCAGTTCTTC. Its translation: CASSSHNGGWRGKAEQFF.

The chain joins TRBV7-3 to TRBJ1-1; D uncertain. The CDR3 covers 14 residues. Germline assignment: CDR1 SGHTA and CDR2 FQGTGA. V lost 1 base to trimming and J lost 1 base, with 7 bases between them. CDR3 sequence (DNA): TGTGCCAGCAGCTTAAGAAGCGAGAACACTGAAGCTTTCTTT. It is translated as CASSLRSENTEAFF.

The CDR3 region has the DNA TGTGCCAGCTCCCCGTCGGGGAGGGACTCCTACGAGCAGTACTTC. Protein: CASSPSGRDSYEQYF. The genes are TRBV18 and TRBJ2-7, with 7 bases matching TRBD2. Germline V gives CDR1 KGHSH, CDR2 LQKENI. The CDR3 totals 15 residues. The J segment lost 0 bases and the V segment lost 6 bases, leaving 8 bases of the junction unmatched. Complete variable domain (other parts from reference TRBV18 and TRBJ2-7): NAGVMQNPRHLVRRRGQEARLRCSPMKGHSHVYWYRQLPEEGLKFMVYLQKENIIDESGMPKERFSAEFPKEGPSILRIQQVVRGDSAAYFCASSPSGRDSYEQYFGPGTRLTVT.

This clone was seen a handful of times. V gene TRBV5-1 combines with J gene TRBJ2-7; D gene ambiguous. V gave up 3 bases and J gave up 3 bases, with 10 bases separating them. The CDR3 totals 13 residues. Germline assignment: CDR1 SGHRS and CDR2 YFSETQ. The CDR3 DNA sequence: TGCGCCAGCAGCTCGGACCTGAGCTACGAGCAGTACTTC. This codes for CASSSDLSYEQYF.

The chain carries TRBV10-3 and TRBJ1-2; D call uncertain. The germline V and J ends were trimmed by 11 bases and 8 bases, with 15 bases remaining between them. The CDR3 loop spans 11 amino acids. Germline V CDR1 and CDR2: ENHRY, SYGVKD. CDR3 sequence (DNA): TGTGCCTCACTTCACACCGGGGGCTACACCTTC. Translating gives CASLHTGGYTF.

The chain has TRBV6-1 and TRBJ1-5; tentatively, D is TRBD1 (5 bases). Trimming pared 3 bases from V and 5 bases from J, leaving 14 bases between. From germline, CDR1 is MNHNS and CDR2 SASEGT. This CDR3 is built from 15 residues. This CDR3 reads CASSDPGRTDQPQHF. CDR3 nucleotides: TGTGCCAGCAGTGACCCAGGGAGAACCGATCAGCCCCAGCATTTT.